This T cell receptor (beta chain) was profiled in a study of CD8 T cells in ankylosing spondylitis. Study outcomes and limitations: A TCR beta motif of seven or eight highly homologous variants appeared characteristic of ankylosing spondylitis blood. There were earlier reports of some motif variants in reactive arthritis synovial fluid and blood. Matched ankylosing spondylitis synovial fluid reportedly showed significant enrichment of disease-linked clones.

The CDR3 has 17 residues. The trim removed 0 bases at V and 5 bases at J, leaving 13 bases unmatched. Looked up from germline, CDR1 is DFQATT and CDR2 is SNEGSKA (reference sequence). Researchers built TCR beta libraries using quantitative 5'-RACE with molecular barcodes. TCRdb re-called the 5' RACE reads through MiXCR, storing one row per CDR3 protein. The sample has under 950,000 distinct CDR3 sequences, under 20% seen once. With respect to this clonotype: What it binds is not known.

The rearrangement joins TRBV20-1 to TRBJ1-5; 7 positions match TRBD1. The specimen was blood, either unsorted or a sorted T cell fraction (not recorded which). This sequence was found in a male donor with ankylosing spondylitis. CDR3 bases: TGCAGTGCTAGAGATCTGGGCGACAGGGCGAAAGATCAGCCCCAGCATTTT. This encodes CSARDLGDRAKDQPQHF.